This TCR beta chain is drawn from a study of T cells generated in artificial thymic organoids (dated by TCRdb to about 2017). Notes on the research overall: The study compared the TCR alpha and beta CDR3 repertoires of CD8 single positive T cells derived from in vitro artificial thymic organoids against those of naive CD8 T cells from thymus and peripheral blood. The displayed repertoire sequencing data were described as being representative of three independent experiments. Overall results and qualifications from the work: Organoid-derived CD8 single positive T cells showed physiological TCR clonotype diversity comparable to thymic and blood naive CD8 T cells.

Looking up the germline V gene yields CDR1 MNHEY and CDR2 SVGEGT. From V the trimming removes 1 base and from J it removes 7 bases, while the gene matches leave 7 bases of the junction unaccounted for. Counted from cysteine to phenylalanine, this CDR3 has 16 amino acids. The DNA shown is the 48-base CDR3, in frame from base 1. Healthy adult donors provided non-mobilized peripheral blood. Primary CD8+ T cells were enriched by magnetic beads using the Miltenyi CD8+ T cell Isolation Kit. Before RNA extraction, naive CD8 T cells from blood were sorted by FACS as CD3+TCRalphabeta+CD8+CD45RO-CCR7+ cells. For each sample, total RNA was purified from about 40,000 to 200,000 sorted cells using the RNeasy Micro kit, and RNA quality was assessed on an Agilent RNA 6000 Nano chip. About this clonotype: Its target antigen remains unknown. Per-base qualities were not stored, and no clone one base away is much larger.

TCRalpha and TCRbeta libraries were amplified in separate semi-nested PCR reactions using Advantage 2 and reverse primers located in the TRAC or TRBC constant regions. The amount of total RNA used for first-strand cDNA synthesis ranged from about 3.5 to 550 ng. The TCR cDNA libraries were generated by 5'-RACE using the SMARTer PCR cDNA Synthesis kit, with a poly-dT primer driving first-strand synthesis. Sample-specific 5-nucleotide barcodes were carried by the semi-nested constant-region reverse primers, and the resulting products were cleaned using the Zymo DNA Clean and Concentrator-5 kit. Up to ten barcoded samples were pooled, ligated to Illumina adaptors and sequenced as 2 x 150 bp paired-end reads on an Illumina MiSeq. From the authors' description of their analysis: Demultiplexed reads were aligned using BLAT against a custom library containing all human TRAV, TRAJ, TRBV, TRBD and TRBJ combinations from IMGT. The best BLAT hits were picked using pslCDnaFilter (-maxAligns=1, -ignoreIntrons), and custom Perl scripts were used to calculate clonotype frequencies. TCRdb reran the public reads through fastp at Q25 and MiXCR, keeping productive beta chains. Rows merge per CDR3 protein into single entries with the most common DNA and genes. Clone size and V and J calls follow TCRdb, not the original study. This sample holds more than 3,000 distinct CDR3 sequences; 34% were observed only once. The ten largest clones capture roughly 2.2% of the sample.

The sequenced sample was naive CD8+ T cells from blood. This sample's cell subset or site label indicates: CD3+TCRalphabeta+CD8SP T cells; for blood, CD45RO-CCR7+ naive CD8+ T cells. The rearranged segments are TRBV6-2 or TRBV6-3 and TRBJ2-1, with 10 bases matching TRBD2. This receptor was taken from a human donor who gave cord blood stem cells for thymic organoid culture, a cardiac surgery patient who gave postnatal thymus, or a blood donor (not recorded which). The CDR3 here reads CASSYYSSGGRNEQFF. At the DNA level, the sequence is TGTGCCAGCAGTTACTACTCTAGCGGGGGTAGGAATGAGCAGTTCTTC.